The rows below give T cell receptor beta chains drawn from one sample of a study of blood T cell repertoires in COVID-19. Measured with immunoSEQ multiplex PCR; TCRdb has only the in-frame clones, and not every one. The sample lists hundreds of thousands of clones, 85% to 90% occurring once. The sequencing input was PBMCs or T cells enriched from blood (not recorded which). All receptors come from a woman aged 55 to 70 in a cohort exposed to, infected with or recovered from COVID-19 (not recorded which). The CDR3 runs from the conserved cysteine through the conserved F or W. Each record gives: J gene, clone size, CDR3 length, V gene, D gene, CDR3 protein, CDR3 DNA. A D gene is named only where the DNA matches it firmly. Where a row states a size, it is once, few, many or the class of an expanded clone; other rows omit it.

j_gene: TRBJ2-7
abundance: NA
len: 16
v_gene: TRBV19
d_gene: NA
CDR3aa: CASSPGQPGYPYEQYF
CDR3nt: TGTGCCAGTAGTCCCGGACAGCCAGGGTACCCCTACGAGCAGTACTTC

j_gene: TRBJ2-7
abundance: NA
len: 14
v_gene: TRBV10-3
d_gene: NA
CDR3aa: CAISEGTSSYEQYF
CDR3nt: TGTGCCATCAGTGAAGGGACTTCAAGCTACGAGCAGTACTTC

j_gene: TRBJ1-2
abundance: NA
len: 13
v_gene: TRBV7-2
d_gene: NA
CDR3aa: CASSLAAYYGYTF
CDR3nt: TGTGCCAGCAGCTTAGCAGCTTACTATGGCTACACCTTC

j_gene: TRBJ2-5
abundance: NA
len: 16
v_gene: TRBV5-4
d_gene: TRBD1
CDR3aa: CASSLAGTGGLETQYF
CDR3nt: TGTGCCAGCAGCTTGGCGGGGACAGGGGGTTTAGAGACCCAGTACTTC

j_gene: TRBJ2-4
abundance: NA
len: 13
v_gene: TRBV7-2
d_gene: NA
CDR3aa: CASSFAQSDIQYF
CDR3nt: TGTGCCAGCAGCTTCGCCCAGAGCGACATTCAGTACTTC

j_gene: TRBJ1-4
abundance: NA
len: 14
v_gene: TRBV7-9
d_gene: NA
CDR3aa: CASSLQGQGEKLFF
CDR3nt: TGTGCCAGCAGCTTACAGGGCCAGGGGGAAAAACTGTTTTTT

j_gene: TRBJ2-7
abundance: few
len: 13
v_gene: TRBV9
d_gene: TRBD1
CDR3aa: CASSGTGEDEQYF
CDR3nt: TGTGCCAGCAGCGGGACAGGGGAGGACGAGCAGTACTTC

j_gene: TRBJ1-4
abundance: NA
len: 15
v_gene: TRBV6-5
d_gene: TRBD1
CDR3aa: CASRDGQATNEKLFF
CDR3nt: TGTGCCAGCAGAGACGGACAGGCAACTAATGAAAAACTGTTTTTT

j_gene: TRBJ2-4
abundance: NA
len: 15
v_gene: TRBV6-2/TRBV6-3
d_gene: TRBD2
CDR3aa: CASSDVRDYQNIQYF
CDR3nt: TGTGCCAGCAGCGACGTTCGGGACTACCAAAACATTCAGTACTTC

j_gene: TRBJ2-3
abundance: once
len: 14
v_gene: TRBV29-1
d_gene: TRBD2
CDR3aa: CSPRLAGGTDTQYF
CDR3nt: TGCAGCCCCCGACTAGCGGGGGGCACAGATACGCAGTATTTT

j_gene: TRBJ2-1
abundance: NA
len: 17
v_gene: TRBV19
d_gene: TRBD1
CDR3aa: CASSIRGVGTGGYEQFF
CDR3nt: TGTGCCAGTAGTATTAGGGGAGTAGGGACAGGGGGATATGAGCAGTTCTTC

j_gene: TRBJ1-2
abundance: NA
len: 16
v_gene: TRBV28
d_gene: NA
CDR3aa: CASSSSGVPANYGYTF
CDR3nt: TGTGCCAGCAGTTCCTCAGGGGTCCCTGCTAACTATGGCTACACCTTC

j_gene: TRBJ2-1
abundance: NA
len: 17
v_gene: TRBV3-1/TRBV3-2
d_gene: TRBD2
CDR3aa: CASSQESLAGGYNEQFF
CDR3nt: TGTGCCAGCAGCCAAGAATCCCTAGCGGGAGGATACAATGAGCAGTTCTTC

j_gene: TRBJ1-2
abundance: NA
len: 15
v_gene: TRBV6-5
d_gene: TRBD1
CDR3aa: CAAGTGDGANYGYTF
CDR3nt: TGTGCCGCCGGGACAGGGGATGGGGCTAACTATGGCTACACCTTC